The 18 T cell receptor beta chains listed next were all sequenced from one sample in a study of T cell clonality in common variable immunodeficiency (dated by TCRdb to 2015 to 2017). The receptor library was made with the immunoSEQ multiplex PCR assay. TCRdb obtained this table from immuneACCESS and retained in-frame rearrangements with V and J assigned. These tables miss some clones; where compared with another copy, unresolved V genes account for less than half of the shortfall, and the remainder is unexplained. This sample includes about 52,000 clones, and none of them was observed just once. Together, the top ten hold roughly 5.3% of the sample. The sample was peripheral blood mononuclear cells. These receptors came from a person aged 18 to 75 in good health.

This clone was recorded at least ten times. The read halts 3 residues ahead of the CDR3 end, with the missing end drawn from the germline J gene. The chain employs TRBV7-9 and TRBJ2-1; either TRBD1 or TRBD2 may supply D (5 bases each). The CDR3 has 14 amino acids. V lost 1 base to trimming and J lost 7 bases, with 11 bases between them. The germline gives CDR1 SEHNR, CDR2 FQNEAQ (reference sequence). The sequenced CDR3 bases are TGTGCCAGCAGCTTAGGAGGGGCACTAAATGAG. Translation: CASSLGGALNE. The full CDR3 sequence reads CASSLGGALNEQFF.

This clone was picked up many times. The CDR3 is cut off 3 residues early in the read; its end comes from the germline J gene. The rearrangement uses TRBV10-3 and TRBJ2-2, with TRBD1 identical over 9 bases. Per germline, CDR1 ENHRY and CDR2 SYGVKD. The CDR3 is 16 amino acids. The ends lost 8 bases at V and 4 bases at J; junction bases unmatched: 11. The CDR3 region is CAIGPFGTGSTGELFF. The DNA read from the CDR3 is TGTGCCATCGGGCCATTCGGGACAGGGTCCACCGGGGAG.

This clone is judged medium-sized. The read comes to an end 3 residues before the CDR3 does, leaving the germline J gene to fill in the end. V is TRBV7-3 and J is TRBJ2-3; a weak D match, TRBD1 (7 bases). This CDR3 has 13 residues. Germline V gene sequence: CDR1 SGHTA, CDR2 FQGTGA. Partial CDR3 DNA: TGTGCCAGCAGCCGAAGCAGGGGGAGGACG. Translation: CASSRSRGRT. The entire CDR3 sequence reads CASSRSRGRTQYF.

This clone was seen at least ten times. The sequenced fragment ends 3 residues before the CDR3 boundary, so the rest is inferred from the germline J gene. This chain uses TRBV7-9 with TRBJ1-4; D is unclear. CDR1 and CDR2 from the germline V gene are SEHNR and FQNEAQ (reference sequence). V was clipped by 1 base and J by 8 bases, with 11 bases between them. The CDR3 is 14 residues long. The CDR3 sequence: CASSLESPPEKLFF. The CDR3 DNA, read in part, is TGTGCCAGCAGCTTAGAATCCCCCCCGGAAAAA.

This clone was detected ten times or more. The read terminates 3 residues ahead of where the CDR3 ends, so the germline J gene completes it. The V call is TRBV12-3 or TRBV12-4, the J call TRBJ2-2, with TRBD2 matching over 7 bases. The J segment lost 2 bases and the V segment lost 3 bases, leaving 3 bases of the junction unmatched. CDR3 length equals 15 residues. CDR3 in amino acids: CASSLAGVNTGELFF. The DNA read from the CDR3 is TGTGCCAGCAGTTTGGCGGGGGTCAACACCGGGGAG.

This clone has at least ten counts. The read comes to an end 3 residues before the CDR3 does, leaving the germline J gene to fill in the end. The chain combines TRBV28 with TRBJ1-1; D is possibly TRBD1 (5 bases). The CDR3 is 15 residues long. V dropped 4 bases and J dropped 0 bases, with 12 bases sitting between them. In germline, CDR1 is MDHEN, CDR2 SYDVKM. CDR3 in amino acids: CASSSQTVMNTEAFF. The covered CDR3 bases are TGTGCCAGCAGTTCCCAGACAGTAATGAACACTGAA.

At least ten counts were recorded for this clone. The read ends 3 residues early relative to the CDR3; the germline J gene fills the gap. This chain uses TRBV5-1 with TRBJ1-4, with D possibly matching TRBD1 (6 bases). Germline V gene data show CDR1 as SGHRS and CDR2 as YFSETQ. CDR3 length equals 15 residues. Deletions cut 4 bases from V and 3 bases from J, with 13 bases between. CDR3 DNA (partial): TGCGCCAGCAGCAGATGGACAGACTCTAATGAAAAA. Protein sequence: CASSRWTDSNEK. The CDR3 in its entirety is CASSRWTDSNEKLFF.

About this clone itself: Sequencing ends 3 residues short of the CDR3 end; the germline J gene provides the rest. This sequence joins TRBV19 and TRBJ2-1, with TRBD2 identical over 14 bases. Germline CDR1 reads LNHDA; CDR2 reads SQIVND (reference sequence). J gave up 8 bases and V 5 bases, and 8 bases lay outside the gene matches. The CDR3 loop spans 16 amino acids. CDR3 bases read: TGTGCCAGTAGTGTGACTAGCGGGAGGGCCAAAGATGAG. Its translation is CASSVTSGRAKDE. The whole CDR3 protein is CASSVTSGRAKDEQFF.

This clone is medium-sized (0.01 to 0.1%) within its sample. The read ends 3 residues early relative to the CDR3; the germline J gene fills the gap. The rearrangement uses TRBV12-3 or TRBV12-4 and TRBJ2-1, with D unclear. V was clipped by 7 bases and J by 2 bases, with 12 bases between them. The CDR3 consists of 14 residues. CDR3 DNA, as far as it was read: TGTGCCAGCACCCGACTCGTCACCTACAATGAG. Protein: CASTRLVTYNE. The complete CDR3 reads CASTRLVTYNEQFF.

This clone was seen more than once but under ten times. The CDR3 end falls 3 residues outside the read, so it is completed with the germline J gene. V is TRBV20-1 and J is TRBJ1-4, with D tentatively TRBD1 (6 bases). The V end was cut by 5 bases, the J end by 5 bases, with 21 bases between. The CDR3 totals 16 residues. Looked up from germline, CDR1 is DFQATT and CDR2 is SNEGSKA (reference sequence). Here the CDR3 reads CSAPSMAGAFNEKLFF. The covered CDR3 bases are TGCAGTGCTCCCTCCATGGCAGGGGCCTTCAATGAAAAA.

This clone was recorded many times. The sequenced fragment ends 3 residues before the CDR3 boundary, so the rest is inferred from the germline J gene. V usage is TRBV19 and J usage is TRBJ2-1, with 11 bases identical to TRBD2. The germline V gene has CDR1 LNHDA and CDR2 SQIVND (reference sequence). This CDR3 spans 15 amino acids. V dropped 6 bases and J dropped 9; count of bases not matched to a gene: 10. The CDR3 loop is CASSPFSGRAIEQFF. The part of the CDR3 DNA that was read is TGTGCCAGTAGCCCCTTTAGCGGGAGGGCCATTGAG.

This clone was observed at least ten times. From the germline J gene comes the end of the CDR3, since the read stops 3 residues before it. The chain combines TRBV7-9 with TRBJ2-5, with 9 positions matching TRBD2. Germline CDR1 reads SEHNR; CDR2 reads FQNEAQ (reference sequence). J lost 0 bases, V lost 2 bases, and 1 base had no gene match. CDR3 size: 15 residues. The CDR3 loop reads CASSLLAGNQETQYF. CDR3 DNA, as far as it was read: TGTGCCAGCAGCTTACTAGCGGGGAACCAAGAGACC.

In its sample, this clone was seen many times. The read halts 3 residues ahead of the CDR3 end, with the missing end drawn from the germline J gene. The gene calls are TRBV29-1 and TRBJ1-5; tentative D call: TRBD1 (5 bases). Germline values: CDR1 SQVTM, CDR2 ANQGSEA. V lost 4 bases and J 7 bases, leaving 17 bases between the germline ends. The CDR3 is 14 amino acids. CDR3 DNA (partial): TGCAGCGTTGTAGAGGGTAGGGGTGGACAGCCC. Amino acids: CSVVEGRGGQP. The entire CDR3 protein reads CSVVEGRGGQPQHF.

This clone was recorded at least ten times. The read ends 3 residues early relative to the CDR3; the germline J gene fills the gap. The chain recombines TRBV20-1 with TRBJ2-7, with TRBD1 matching 7 bases. The germline V gene encodes CDR1 DFQATT and CDR2 SNEGSKA (reference sequence). After removal of 0 bases from V and 6 bases from J, the junction contained 11 bases not matched to a gene. The CDR3 consists of 15 residues. The covered CDR3 bases are TGCAGTGCTAGAGATGAGGGAGACAGGGCTGGCGAG. Translated: CSARDEGDRAGE. The complete CDR3 sequence is CSARDEGDRAGEQYF.

This clone was detected ten times or more. From the germline J gene comes the end of the CDR3, since the read stops 3 residues before it. The chain combines TRBV2 with TRBJ2-5, with 9 bases identical to TRBD1. CDR3 length: 14 residues. The V gene's germline CDR1 is SNHLY and CDR2 FYNNEI. After removal of 4 bases from V and 4 bases from J, the junction contained 4 bases not matched to a gene. This chain's CDR3 is CASSAGDRVETQYF. The CDR3 bases that were read are TGTGCCAGCAGTGCCGGGGACAGGGTAGAGACC.

This clone was found many times. The read comes to an end 3 residues before the CDR3 does, leaving the germline J gene to fill in the end. The V call is TRBV19, the J call TRBJ1-5, with TRBD1 as a possible D gene (5 bases). CDR1 is LNHDA, CDR2 SQIVND, per germline (reference sequence). CDR3 length: 15 residues. V was shortened by 0 bases and J by 0 bases, with 6 bases between the two germline ends. CDR3 loop: CASSIDRVSNQPQHF. The CDR3 DNA, read in part, is TGTGCCAGTAGTATAGACAGGGTTAGCAATCAGCCC.

This clone was seen ten or more times. Sequencing ends 3 residues short of the CDR3 end; the germline J gene provides the rest. The chain recombines TRBV6-1 with TRBJ2-3, with D possibly TRBD2 on 6 matching bases. Deletions cut 4 bases from V and 7 bases from J, with 15 bases between. The CDR3 extends over 14 amino acids. Germline V CDR1 and CDR2: MNHNS, SASEGT. The sequenced CDR3 bases are TGTGCCAGCAGTGCGGGACTCCCAGGGAATACG. Protein product: CASSAGLPGNT. The whole CDR3 reads CASSAGLPGNTQYF.

This clone appeared many times. The CDR3 end is not reached by the read, which stops 3 residues before it; the germline J gene fills it in. The chain links TRBV20-1 to TRBJ2-3; 8 bases align to TRBD1. Germline trimming cut 0 bases from V and 2 bases from J; bases unmatched to any gene: 7. This CDR3 spans 16 amino acids. CDR1 is DFQATT, CDR2 SNEGSKA, per germline (reference sequence). CDR3 region: CSARDVETGDTDTQYF. CDR3 DNA, as far as it was read: TGCAGTGCTAGAGATGTTGAGACAGGGGACACAGATACG.